This entry features one T cell receptor beta chain sequence. Antigen: not known. The data were taken from a study of response to subunit inactivated influenza vaccine. Study-wide points: A suggestion made by the authors is that each seasonal influenza vaccination recruits few new T cells.

Per germline, CDR1 SQVTM and CDR2 ANQGSEA. The J segment lost 4 bases and the V segment lost 5 bases, leaving 7 bases of the junction unmatched. The CDR3 consists of 14 residues. TCRdb called the RT-PCR reads again in MiXCR, with one record for every CDR3 protein. The sample yields over 800,000 distinct CDR3 sequences, less than 25% seen once. The clonotype originates from a man over 45 who received an inactivated influenza vaccine. This sample comprised PBMCs from blood, obtained more than 4 days after vaccination. The chain couples TRBV29-1 to TRBJ2-2, with TRBD1 matching over 7 bases. The CDR3 DNA reads as TGCAGCGTTCCTGACAGGGTGGTCACCGGGGAGCTGTTTTTT. As protein: CSVPDRVVTGELFF.